Shown below are 8 T cell receptor beta chains from a single sample sequenced in a study of read filtering for tumor transcriptome and immune sequencing. This library used roughly 400 ng RNA and molecular barcoded adaptors spanning alpha/delta and beta/gamma chains. TCRdb fed the reads into MiXCR, producing one record per CDR3 protein. The sample has roughly 49,000 distinct CDR3 sequences; about 20% are singletons. Sequencing was done on a sample of a population of CD138-negative cells sorted from bone marrow. The receptors were gathered from a donor aged 40 or older with multiple myeloma.

This clonotype was counted many times. This chain joins TRBV19 and TRBJ1-5; the D is unclear. This CDR3 region has 13 residues. V was pared by 5 bases and J by 7 bases, with 12 bases between. Germline V gene data show CDR1 as LNHDA and CDR2 as SQIVND (reference sequence). The CDR3 DNA reads as TGTGCCAGTAGTCTCCGAGTGGGCCAGCCCCAGCATTTT. Its translation is CASSLRVGQPQHF. The entire variable domain, with the rest obtained from reference TRBV19 and TRBJ1-5, is as follows: DGGITQSPKYLFRKEGQNVTLSCEQNLNHDAMYWYRQDPGQGLRLIYYSQIVNDFQKGDIAEGYSVSREKKESFPLTVTSAQKNPTAFYLCASSLRVGQPQHFGDGTRLSIL.

In its sample, this clonotype was seen many times. A much larger clone differs by one base, so this may be a read error. V is TRBV27 and J is TRBJ2-1; 13 positions match TRBD2. There are 17 residues in the CDR3. V lost 7 bases, J lost 4 bases, and 10 bases stayed unmatched. In germline, CDR1 is MNHEY, CDR2 SMNVEV (reference sequence). This CDR3 is CASNCLGLAGLYNEQFF. CDR3 nucleotides: TGTGCCAGCAACTGCCTGGGACTAGCGGGATTATACAATGAGCAGTTCTTC.

This clonotype was seen ten or more times. The chain employs TRBV20-1 and TRBJ2-1; 12 nucleotides line up with TRBD2. After removal of 0 bases from V and 10 bases from J, the junction contained 7 bases not matched to a gene. Germline V gene data show CDR1 as DFQATT and CDR2 as SNEGSKA (reference sequence). The CDR3 spans 15 residues. CDR3 protein: CSARDGASGRGEQFF. The CDR3 DNA reads TGCAGTGCTAGAGATGGGGCTAGCGGGAGGGGCGAGCAGTTCTTC.

This clonotype was detected ten times or more. The chain is built from TRBV7-9 and TRBJ2-1; D gene unclear. V gave up 4 bases and J gave up 7 bases, with 17 bases separating them. This CDR3 has 15 amino acids. Looked up from germline, CDR1 is SEHNR and CDR2 is FQNEAQ (reference sequence). The CDR3 region is CASSYPERAKNEQFF. As DNA, the CDR3 is TGTGCCAGCAGCTACCCTGAGAGAGCGAAGAATGAGCAGTTCTTC.

This clonotype was detected only once. A clone one base away is much larger, so this may be a read error. The chain couples TRBV11-2 to TRBJ2-5; the D gene is possibly TRBD2 (5 bases). The J call may be faulty, since TRBJ2-1 better matches the DNA end. CDR1 is SGHAT, CDR2 FQNNGV, per germline. The CDR3 sequence is 13 residues long. CDR3 sequence: CASSPGVDETQFF. The CDR3 DNA is TGTGCCAGCAGCCCCGGGGTCGACGAGACCCAGTTCTTC.

This clonotype appeared many times. V and J are TRBV10-3 and TRBJ1-4; TRBD1 matches 8 bases. V was clipped by 2 bases and J by 0 bases; unmatched bases: 2. Per the germline V gene, CDR1 is ENHRY and CDR2 is SYGVKD. CDR3 length: 16 residues. For the CDR3, the DNA is TGTGCCATCAGTGAGGACAGGGGTGCAACTAATGAAAAACTGTTTTTT. The encoded protein is CAISEDRGATNEKLFF.

This clonotype has at least ten counts. The chain combines TRBV28 with TRBJ2-3; 10 bases match TRBD2. The germline gives CDR1 MDHEN, CDR2 SYDVKM. This CDR3 spans 15 amino acids. V lost 6 bases, J lost 2 bases, and 5 bases stayed unmatched. The chain's CDR3 is CASSSSGSPTDTQYF. CDR3 DNA: TGTGCCAGCAGCTCTAGCGGGAGTCCCACAGATACGCAGTATTTT.

V usage is TRBV28 and J usage is TRBJ2-1; 10 positions agree with TRBD2. The J segment lost 7 bases and the V segment lost 5 bases, leaving 8 bases of the junction unmatched. This CDR3 is built from 15 residues. CDR1 MDHEN and CDR2 SYDVKM come from the germline V gene. CDR3 in DNA: TGTGCCAGCAGTCTCCTCAAACTAGCGGGAAATGAGCAGTTCTTC. Its protein product is CASSLLKLAGNEQFF. The full variable domain, with the rest looked up from reference TRBV28 and TRBJ2-1, is DVKVTQSSRYLVKRTGEKVFLECVQDMDHENMFWYRQDPGLGLRLIYFSYDVKMKEKGDIPEGYSVSREKKERFSLILESASTNQTSMYLCASSLLKLAGNEQFFGPGTRLTVL.